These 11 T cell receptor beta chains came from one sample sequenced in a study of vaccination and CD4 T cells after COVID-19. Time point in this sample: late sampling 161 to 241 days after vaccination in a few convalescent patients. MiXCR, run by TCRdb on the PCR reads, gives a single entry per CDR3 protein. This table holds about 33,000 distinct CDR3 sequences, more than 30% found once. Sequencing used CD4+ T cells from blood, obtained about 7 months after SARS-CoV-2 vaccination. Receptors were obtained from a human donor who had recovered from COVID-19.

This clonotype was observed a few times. Here the CDR3 reads CATKRGQGLNQPQHF. CDR3 nucleotides: TGTGCCACCAAACGGGGACAGGGTTTGAATCAGCCCCAGCATTTT. This chain links TRBV27 with TRBJ1-5, with 9 bases that match TRBD1. Per germline, CDR1 MNHEY and CDR2 SMNVEV (reference sequence). The CDR3 covers 15 residues. The junction had 11 bases not matched to a gene; V was cut back by 10 bases and J by 4 bases.

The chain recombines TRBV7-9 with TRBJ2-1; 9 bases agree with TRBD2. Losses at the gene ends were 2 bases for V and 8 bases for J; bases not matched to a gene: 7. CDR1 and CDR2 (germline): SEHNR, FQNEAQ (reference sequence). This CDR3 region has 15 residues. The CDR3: CASSLLAGGPYEQFF. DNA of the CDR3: TGTGCCAGCAGCTTATTGGCGGGAGGGCCGTATGAGCAGTTCTTC. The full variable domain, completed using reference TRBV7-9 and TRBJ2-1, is DTGVSQNPRHKITKRGQNVTFRCDPISEHNRLYWYRQTLGQGPEFLTYFQNEAQLEKSRLLSDRFSAERPKGSFSTLEIQRTEQGDSAMYLCASSLLAGGPYEQFFGPGTRLTVL.

The CDR3 DNA follows: TGTGCCAGCTCACCACCTATGGGGGACCGGGTTCAAGAGACCCAGTACTTC. Encoded protein: CASSPPMGDRVQETQYF. The rearrangement links TRBV18 to TRBJ2-5, with D perhaps matching TRBD1 or TRBD2 (5 bases each). Between the trimmed V and J ends, which lost 0 bases and 2 bases, there was a span of 16 bases. This CDR3 is built from 17 residues. CDR1 is KGHSH and CDR2 is LQKENI in the germline V gene.

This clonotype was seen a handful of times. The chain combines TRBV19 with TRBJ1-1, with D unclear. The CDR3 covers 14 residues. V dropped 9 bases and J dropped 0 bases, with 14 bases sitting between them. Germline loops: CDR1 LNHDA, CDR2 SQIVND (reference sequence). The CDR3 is CASSLSEMNTEAFF. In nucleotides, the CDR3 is TGTGCCAGCAGTCTCTCGGAAATGAACACTGAAGCTTTCTTT.

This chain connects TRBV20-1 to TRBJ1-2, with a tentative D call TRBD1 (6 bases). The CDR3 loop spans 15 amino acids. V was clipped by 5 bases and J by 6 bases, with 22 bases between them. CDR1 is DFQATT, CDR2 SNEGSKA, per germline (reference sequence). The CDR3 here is CSAASGGRVWDGYTF. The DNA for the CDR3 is TGCAGTGCTGCCAGCGGGGGGCGGGTTTGGGATGGCTACACCTTC.

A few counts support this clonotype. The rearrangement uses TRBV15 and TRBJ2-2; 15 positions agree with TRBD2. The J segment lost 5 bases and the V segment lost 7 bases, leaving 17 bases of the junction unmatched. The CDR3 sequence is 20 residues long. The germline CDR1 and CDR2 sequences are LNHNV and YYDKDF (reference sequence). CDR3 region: CATTGSKKGLAGGGTGELFF. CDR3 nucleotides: TGTGCCACCACCGGGTCGAAAAAGGGACTAGCGGGAGGCGGTACCGGGGAGCTGTTTTTT.

CDR3 region: CAISEQGQLNTEAFF. The CDR3, as DNA: TGTGCCATCAGTGAGCAAGGGCAGCTGAACACTGAAGCTTTCTTT. The chain joins TRBV10-3 to TRBJ1-1; D unresolved. The V end was cut by 2 bases, the J end by 0 bases, with 10 bases between. The CDR3 has 15 amino acids. The germline V gene has CDR1 ENHRY and CDR2 SYGVKD.

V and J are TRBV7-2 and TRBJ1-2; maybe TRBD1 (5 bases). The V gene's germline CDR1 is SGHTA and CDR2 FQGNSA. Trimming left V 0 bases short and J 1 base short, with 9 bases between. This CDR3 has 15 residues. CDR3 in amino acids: CASSLAGAFNYGYTF. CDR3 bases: TGTGCCAGCAGCTTAGCAGGGGCTTTTAACTATGGCTACACCTTC.

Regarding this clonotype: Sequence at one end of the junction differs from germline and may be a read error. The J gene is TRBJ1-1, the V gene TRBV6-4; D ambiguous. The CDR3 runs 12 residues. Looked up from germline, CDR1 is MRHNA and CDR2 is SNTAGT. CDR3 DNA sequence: TGTGCCGGCAGTCTCACCAACACTGAAGCTTTCTTT. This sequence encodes CAGSLTNTEAFF.

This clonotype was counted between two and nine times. The CDR3: CASRSSGRRGNTEAFF. In DNA, the CDR3 is TGTGCCAGCAGATCTAGTGGTCGGAGGGGGAACACTGAAGCTTTCTTT. The chain uses TRBV7-9 and TRBJ1-1; perhaps TRBD1 as D (5 bases). The CDR3 spans 16 residues. V was cut by 6 bases and J by 1 base, with 18 bases left in between. Germline lookup yields CDR1 SEHNR and CDR2 FQNEAQ (reference sequence).

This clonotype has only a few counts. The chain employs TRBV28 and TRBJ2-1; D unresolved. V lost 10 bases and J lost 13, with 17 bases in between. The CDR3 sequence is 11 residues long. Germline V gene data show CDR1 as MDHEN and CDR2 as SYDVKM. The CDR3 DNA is TGTGCCACCAGGAATAAAGGTCTCCAGTTCTTC. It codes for CATRNKGLQFF.